The clone carrying this T cell receptor (beta chain) was recorded a few times. CDR1 is MNHEY and CDR2 is SVGEGT in the germline V gene. Deletions cut 0 bases from V and 5 bases from J, with 17 bases between. This CDR3 has 16 amino acids. The sample originates from a study of T-cell reconstitution after alpha-beta-depleted transplantation in children. The TCRbeta library incorporated unique molecular identifiers. MiXCR was run by TCRdb on the PCR reads, yielding one entry per CDR3 protein. The data contain 500,000 to 650,000 distinct CDR3 sequences, about an eighth of them singletons. The sequencing here drew on PBMCs, mostly from graft donor cells, taken 180 days after TCRalphabeta/CD19-depleted stem cell transplant. The TCR comes from a female patient aged 2 to 10 who had a stem cell transplant for aplastic anemia, so the T cells may come from the graft donor. The J gene is TRBJ2-7, the V gene TRBV6-2 or TRBV6-3; D assignment may be TRBD1 or TRBD2 (6 bases each). This CDR3 reads CASSYSMEGGFHEQYV. The CDR3 coding sequence is TGTGCCAGCAGTTACTCGATGGAGGGGGGATTTCACGAGCAGTACGTC.